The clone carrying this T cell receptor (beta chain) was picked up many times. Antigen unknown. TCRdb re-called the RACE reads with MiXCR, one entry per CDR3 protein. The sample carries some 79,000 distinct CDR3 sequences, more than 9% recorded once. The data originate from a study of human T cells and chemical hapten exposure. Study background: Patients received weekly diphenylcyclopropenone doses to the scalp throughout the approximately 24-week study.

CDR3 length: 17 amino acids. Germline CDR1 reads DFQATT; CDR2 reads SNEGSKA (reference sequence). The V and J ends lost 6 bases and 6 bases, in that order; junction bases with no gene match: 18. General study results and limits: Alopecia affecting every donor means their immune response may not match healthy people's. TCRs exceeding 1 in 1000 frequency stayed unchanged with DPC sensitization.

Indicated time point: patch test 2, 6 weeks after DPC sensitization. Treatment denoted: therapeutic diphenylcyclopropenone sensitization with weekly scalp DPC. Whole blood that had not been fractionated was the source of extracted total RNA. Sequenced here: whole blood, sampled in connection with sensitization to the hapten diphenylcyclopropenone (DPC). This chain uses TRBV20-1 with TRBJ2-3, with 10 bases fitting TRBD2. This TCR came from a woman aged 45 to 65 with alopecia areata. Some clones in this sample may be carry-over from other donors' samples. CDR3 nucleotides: TGCAGTGCCGACAACAAGGTCGGTAGCGGGAGGCGGGATACGCAGTATTTT. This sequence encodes CSADNKVGSGRRDTQYF.